The clone carrying this T cell receptor beta chain was seen only a few times. These data belong to a study of blood T cell repertoires in COVID-19. Per the germline V gene, CDR1 is SGHVS and CDR2 is FQNEAQ. The CDR3 has 15 amino acids. Trimming cost V 5 bases and J 1 base; bases outside gene matches: 6. Sequencing used immunoSEQ multiplex PCR; TCRdb keeps in-frame clones, though not all of them. The sample contains 95,000 to 100,000 clones, less than 85% of which appear only once. The source material was peripheral blood. This receptor was identified in a woman aged 65 to 85 with active or convalescent COVID-19. V and J are TRBV7-8 and TRBJ1-1, with 8 nucleotides matching TRBD1. The chain's CDR3 is CASSPLTGENTEAFF. In DNA form, the CDR3 reads TGTGCCAGCAGCCCTTTGACAGGGGAGAACACTGAAGCTTTCTTT.